This TCR beta chain was sequenced during a study of shared clonotypes between healthy human individuals. Regarding the study as a whole: Enrolling few donors narrowed the genetic and exposure-history diversity that was represented. Against clonotypes common to all four donors, non-shared ones had lower generation probabilities.

Here immunoSEQ multiplex PCR was the method, and the copy in TCRdb shows in-frame clones only, minus some. The sample lists about 1.5 million clones; around 98% were seen once. Germline-derived CDR1 and CDR2 are SGHTS and YDEGEE. V gave up 5 bases and J gave up 0 bases, with 6 bases separating them. This CDR3 is built from 14 residues. Regarding this clone: Antigen unknown.

Sequencing input: naive CD4+ T cells sorted from blood. Subset noted: CD45RA+ positively selected. This TCR was sampled from a man aged 25-45 years in good health. This chain joins TRBV5-8 and TRBJ1-6; the D is unclear. In DNA form, the CDR3 reads TGTGCCAGCAGGAGGAGCTCCTATAATTCACCCCTCCACTTT. Amino acid sequence: CASRRSSYNSPLHF.